The 23 T cell receptor beta chains below all came from one sample that was sequenced in a study of blood T cells in healthy people across ages (dated by TCRdb to 2015 to 2017). Library construction relied on 5' RACE. The instrument given in TCRdb is Illumina HiSeq 2500. The second PCR ran for about 7 to 11 cycles and used a J-beta primer mix along with a sample-barcoded 5' primer. The raw public data were reprocessed by TCRdb itself: fastp quality trimming at Q25, MiXCR clonotype calling, in-frame beta chains only. Records with the same CDR3 protein are collapsed into one entry carrying the most frequent genes and DNA. The sample contains under 750,000 distinct CDR3 sequences, more than 45% of them found a single time. Approximately 25% of the sample belongs to the ten largest clones. The sequencing sample was made of blood. These TCRs come from a man older than 75 in good health.

A single count supports this clonotype. The chain employs TRBV9 and TRBJ2-7, with 10 bases identical to TRBD1. This CDR3 comprises 16 residues. Trimming cost V 0 bases and J 3 bases; bases outside gene matches: 6. From germline, CDR1 is SGDLS and CDR2 YYNGEE. This chain's CDR3 is CASSVDGTGDYYEQYF. The CDR3 nucleotides are TGTGCCAGCAGCGTAGATGGGACAGGGGACTACTACGAGCAGTACTTC.

This clonotype appeared a few times. This chain uses TRBV24-1 with TRBJ2-1; 7 positions match TRBD2. Germline-derived CDR1 and CDR2 are KGHDR and SFDVKD. The CDR3 has 15 residues. The V segment lost 4 bases and the J segment 5 bases; nucleotides outside the gene matches: 7. CDR3 coding DNA: TGTGCCACCAGTGACCCCGCGGGACTAAACAATGAGCAGTTCTTC. It is translated as CATSDPAGLNNEQFF.

This clonotype turned up a few times. The V and J genes are TRBV29-1 and TRBJ1-1; TRBD1 agrees at 7 bases. The germline V gene has CDR1 SQVTM and CDR2 ANQGSEA. V lost 3 bases and J lost 2; bases outside the gene matches: 6. The CDR3 loop spans 14 amino acids. In DNA, the CDR3 is TGCAGCGTTGAGATGGCAGGGGGAAACACTGAAGCTTTCTTT. This translates into CSVEMAGGNTEAFF.

This clonotype was observed a few times. V gene TRBV20-1 combines with J gene TRBJ2-7; D remains unclear. Germline assignment: CDR1 DFQATT and CDR2 SNEGSKA (reference sequence). The CDR3 totals 15 residues. Trimming stripped 0 bases from V and 4 bases from J, with 16 bases between. The CDR3 spells CSARDLGSTEYEQYF. The DNA of the CDR3 is TGCAGTGCTAGAGATCTAGGCAGTACAGAGTACGAGCAGTACTTC.

In nucleotides, the CDR3 is TGTGCCATCTCAAACGAACTAAACTATGGCTACACCTTC. As protein: CAISNELNYGYTF. The J gene is TRBJ1-2, the V gene TRBV10-3, with D hard to call. Germline loops: CDR1 ENHRY, CDR2 SYGVKD. V was clipped by 8 bases and J by 2 bases, with 12 bases between them. The CDR3 spans 13 residues.

The chain combines TRBV30 with TRBJ1-5; tentative D call: TRBD1 (5 bases). V shed 1 base and J shed 5 bases, with 12 bases lying between them. CDR3 length: 14 residues. Germline assignment: CDR1 GTSNPN and CDR2 SVGIG (reference sequence). CDR3 in amino acids: CAWSGGMGDQPQHF. CDR3 nucleotide sequence: TGTGCCTGGAGTGGAGGGATGGGGGATCAGCCCCAGCATTTT.

This clonotype came up a few times. The CDR3 DNA follows: TGTGCCAGCAGTTTATCGTACCGGTCGGGACTAGCGGGAGGGAACAATGAGCAGTTCTTC. It is translated as CASSLSYRSGLAGGNNEQFF. The chain combines TRBV27 with TRBJ2-1; 16 bases line up with TRBD2. This CDR3 is built from 20 residues. Germline V gives CDR1 MNHEY, CDR2 SMNVEV (reference sequence). V was pared by 0 bases and J by 5 bases, with 10 bases of the junction left unmatched.

The chain uses TRBV12-3 or TRBV12-4 and TRBJ2-7; a weak D match, TRBD2 (5 bases). This CDR3 comprises 14 residues. V dropped 5 bases and J dropped 0 bases, with 11 bases sitting between them. The CDR3 DNA follows: TGTGCCAGCAGTGGAGGACTGAGCTCCTACGAGCAGTACTTC. Protein sequence: CASSGGLSSYEQYF.

This sequence joins TRBV29-1 and TRBJ1-2; 8 bases fit TRBD1. The V gene's germline CDR1 is SQVTM and CDR2 ANQGSEA. This CDR3 comprises 13 residues. With V trimmed by 6 bases and J by 5 bases, 8 bases remained unmatched. CDR3 sequence: CSVAPTGGYGYTF. CDR3 coding DNA: TGCAGCGTCGCCCCTACAGGGGGGTATGGCTACACCTTC. The entire variable domain, with the rest obtained from reference TRBV29-1 and TRBJ1-2, is as follows: SAVISQKPSRDICQRGTSLTIQCQVDSQVTMMFWYRQQPGQSLTLIATANQGSEATYESGFVIDKFPISRPNLTFSTLTVSNMSPEDSSIYLCSVAPTGGYGYTFGSGTRLTVV.

The gene calls are TRBV9 and TRBJ1-4, with 8 bases fitting TRBD1. With 4 bases clipped from V and 8 bases from J, the junction kept 10 bases outside the gene matches. The CDR3 totals 15 residues. Germline CDR1 SGDLS, CDR2 YYNGEE. CDR3 nucleotides: TGTGCCAGCAGCCAAGGACAGGGCGGTTACGAAAAACTGTTTTTT. This translates into CASSQGQGGYEKLFF.

J is TRBJ2-5 and V is TRBV28; 9 nucleotides line up with TRBD1. The trim removed 2 bases at V and 2 bases at J, leaving 3 bases unmatched. The V gene's germline CDR1 is MDHEN and CDR2 SYDVKM. The CDR3 sequence is 15 residues long. The chain's CDR3 is CASSLGDRVQETQYF. The DNA for the CDR3 is TGTGCCAGCAGTTTAGGGGACAGGGTTCAAGAGACCCAGTACTTC. Drawing the rest from reference TRBV28 and TRBJ2-5, the complete variable domain is DVKVTQSSRYLVKRTGEKVFLECVQDMDHENMFWYRQDPGLGLRLIYFSYDVKMKEKGDIPEGYSVSREKKERFSLILESASTNQTSMYLCASSLGDRVQETQYFGPGTRLLVL.

This clonotype has just a few counts. V usage is TRBV7-9 and J usage is TRBJ2-7; the D gene is possibly TRBD2 (5 bases). Germline assignment: CDR1 SEHNR and CDR2 FQNEAQ (reference sequence). V was clipped by 7 bases and J by 6 bases, with 13 bases between them. The CDR3 is 12 residues long. DNA of the CDR3: TGTGCCAGCACCTCGACGGGGTTCGAGCAGTACTTC. Protein product: CASTSTGFEQYF. Variable domain in full (rest from reference TRBV7-9 and TRBJ2-7): DTGVSQNPRHKITKRGQNVTFRCDPISEHNRLYWYRQTLGQGPEFLTYFQNEAQLEKSRLLSDRFSAERPKGSFSTLEIQRTEQGDSAMYLCASTSTGFEQYFGPGTRLTVT.

This clonotype was seen more than once but under ten times. This chain uses TRBV7-2 with TRBJ2-3; D might be TRBD2 (6 bases). V was clipped by 3 bases and J by 1 base, with 14 bases between them. The CDR3 totals 16 residues. Germline V gives CDR1 SGHTA, CDR2 FQGNSA. In DNA form, the CDR3 reads TGTGCCAGCAGCTTCCGGGGTAGCGGACGCACAGATACGCAGTATTTT. Encoded protein: CASSFRGSGRTDTQYF.

The chain recombines TRBV27 with TRBJ1-1, with D possibly matching TRBD1 (5 bases). The CDR3 runs to 16 residues. Per the germline V gene, CDR1 is MNHEY and CDR2 is SMNVEV (reference sequence). V was pared by 2 bases and J by 1 base, with 14 bases between. CDR3 residues: CASSLTTAPTNTEAFF. CDR3 DNA sequence: TGTGCCAGCAGTTTAACGACAGCTCCCACGAACACTGAAGCTTTCTTT.

The chain uses TRBV7-9 and TRBJ1-2; 7 positions match TRBD1. V lost 7 bases, J lost 5 bases, and 16 bases stayed unmatched. This CDR3 has 16 residues. From germline, CDR1 is SEHNR and CDR2 FQNEAQ (reference sequence). In nucleotides, the CDR3 is TGTGCCAGCACCCGGGAGGGGGCGCAGGGCGTGTATGGCTACACCTTC. This codes for CASTREGAQGVYGYTF. Full variable domain (rest looked up from reference TRBV7-9 and TRBJ1-2): DTGVSQNPRHKITKRGQNVTFRCDPISEHNRLYWYRQTLGQGPEFLTYFQNEAQLEKSRLLSDRFSAERPKGSFSTLEIQRTEQGDSAMYLCASTREGAQGVYGYTFGSGTRLTVV.

Notes on this clonotype: A much larger clone differs by one base, so this may be a read error. The V call is TRBV6-5, the J call TRBJ2-1; no firm D call. The last part of the DNA fits TRBJ2-7 better; the J call may be wrong. The CDR3 is 16 residues long. Germline V CDR1 and CDR2: MNHEY, SVGAGI. CDR3 residues: CASSLTVQSSYNEQYF. As DNA, the CDR3 is TGTGCCAGCAGTCTCACCGTCCAGAGCTCCTACAATGAGCAGTACTTC.

This rearrangement joins TRBV20-1 to TRBJ2-1; TRBD2 aligns across 7 bases. This CDR3 has 12 residues. Germline V lookup: CDR1 DFQATT, CDR2 SNEGSKA (reference sequence). V shed 3 bases and J 6 bases; nucleotides not matched to a gene: 2. CDR3 coding DNA: TGCAGTGCTAGTAGCGGGCCCAATGAGCAGTTCTTC. Translated, it gives CSASSGPNEQFF.

This clonotype has only a few counts. Its ends do not fully match the called genes, so a read error is possible. The V call is TRBV6-4, the J call TRBJ1-1; D is perhaps TRBD1 (6 bases). CDR1 MRHNA and CDR2 SNTAGT come from the germline V gene. The CDR3 totals 14 residues. CDR3 nucleotide sequence: TGTGCCAGCAGTCGAGGGGGGGCGAACACTGAGGCTTTCTTT. Protein sequence: CASSRGGANTEAFF.

This clonotype was detected a few times. The rearrangement links TRBV18 to TRBJ2-7; TRBD2 aligns across 7 bases. Judging by the DNA end, TRBJ2-5 fits better; the J call may be wrong. The V gene's germline CDR1 is KGHSH and CDR2 LQKENI. The CDR3 spans 17 residues. CDR3 coding DNA: TGTGCCAGCTCACCAAGCGGCGGACTAGTATTTGGGGAGACCCAGTACTTC. Translated: CASSPSGGLVFGETQYF.

This chain uses TRBV4-3 with TRBJ2-1; 9 positions match TRBD1. After removal of 3 bases from V and 7 bases from J, the junction contained 7 bases not matched to a gene. Per the germline V gene, CDR1 is LGHNA and CDR2 is YSLEER. CDR3 length equals 15 residues. For the CDR3, the DNA is TGCGCCAGCAGCCAGGTACAGGGGGCCATTAATGAGCAGTTCTTC. It yields the protein CASSQVQGAINEQFF.

The V gene is TRBV12-3 or TRBV12-4, the J gene TRBJ2-3; a weak D match, TRBD2 (6 bases). V was cut by 6 bases and J by 2 bases, with 15 bases left in between. The CDR3 has 15 residues. The CDR3 nucleotides are TGTGCCAGCAGCAAAAGGGCGCGGGACACAGATACGCAGTATTTT. Translating gives CASSKRARDTDTQYF.

This clonotype was picked up one time. The J gene is TRBJ2-2, the V gene TRBV28; 9 nucleotides match TRBD1. This CDR3 contains 20 residues. After removal of 4 bases from V and 3 bases from J, the junction contained 18 bases not matched to a gene. CDR1 is MDHEN, CDR2 SYDVKM, per germline. CDR3 loop: CASSSAPYPGTGPDTGELFF. The CDR3 nucleotides are TGTGCCAGCAGTTCGGCTCCGTACCCCGGGACAGGGCCAGACACCGGGGAGCTGTTTTTT.

This clonotype appeared a few times. The chain carries TRBV7-2 and TRBJ2-2, with 7 bases that match TRBD1. Germline lookup yields CDR1 SGHTA and CDR2 FQGNSA. The ends lost 2 bases at V and 5 bases at J; junction bases unmatched: 8. The CDR3 has 16 residues. The CDR3 nucleotides read TGTGCCAGCAGCTTATTTTCAGGGGGAGTTACCGGGGAGCTGTTTTTT. Its protein is CASSLFSGGVTGELFF.